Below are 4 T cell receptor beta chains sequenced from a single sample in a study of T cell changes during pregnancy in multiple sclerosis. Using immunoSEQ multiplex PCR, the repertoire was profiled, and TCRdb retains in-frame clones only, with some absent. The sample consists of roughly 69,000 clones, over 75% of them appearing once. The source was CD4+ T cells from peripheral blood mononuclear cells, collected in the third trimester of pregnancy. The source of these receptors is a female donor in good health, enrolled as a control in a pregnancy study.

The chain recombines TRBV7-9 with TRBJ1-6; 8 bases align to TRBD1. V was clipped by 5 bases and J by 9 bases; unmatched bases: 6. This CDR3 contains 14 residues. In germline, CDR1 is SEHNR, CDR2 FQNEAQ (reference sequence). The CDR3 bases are TGTGCCAGCAGCCCGGACAGGGTGACTTCACCCCTCCACTTT. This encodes CASSPDRVTSPLHF.

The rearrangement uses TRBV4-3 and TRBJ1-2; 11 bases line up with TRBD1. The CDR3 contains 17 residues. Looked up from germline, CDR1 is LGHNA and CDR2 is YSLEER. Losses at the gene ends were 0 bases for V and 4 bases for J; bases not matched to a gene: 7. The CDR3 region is CASSQDIAGTGGYGYTF. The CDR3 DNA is TGCGCCAGCAGCCAAGATATTGCGGGGACAGGGGGCTATGGCTACACCTTC.

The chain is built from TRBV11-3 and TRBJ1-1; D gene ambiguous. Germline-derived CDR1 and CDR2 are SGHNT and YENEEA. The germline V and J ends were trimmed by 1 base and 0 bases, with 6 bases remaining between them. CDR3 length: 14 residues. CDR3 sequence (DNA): TGTGCCAGCAGCTTAGGAGGGTTGAACACTGAAGCTTTCTTT. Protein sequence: CASSLGGLNTEAFF.

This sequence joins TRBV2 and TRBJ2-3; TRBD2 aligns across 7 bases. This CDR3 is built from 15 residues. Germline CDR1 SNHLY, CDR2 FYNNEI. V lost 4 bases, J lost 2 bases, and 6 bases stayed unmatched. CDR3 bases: TGTGCCAGCAGTGTTAGTGCGGGGGACACAGATACGCAGTATTTT. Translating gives CASSVSAGDTDTQYF.